The entry below describes one T cell receptor (beta chain). Its target antigen remains unknown. Base-call qualities are not available, and no considerably larger clone is one nucleotide away. These data are taken from a study of blood T cell repertoires in COVID-19 (dated by TCRdb to between 2020 and 2021). Describing the broader study: The collaborator samples originated in the United States, Italy and Spain and spanned the acute and convalescent phases of COVID-19. The samples were drawn from the first 160 participants of the ongoing ImmuneRACE study and from about 1,200 subjects provided by 6 global collaborators. Sample metadata almost always included a de-identified subject ID, COVID-19 status, age in years and sex. Deeply sampled blood TCRbeta repertoires from subjects exposed to, actively infected with, or recovered from COVID-19 were included in the dataset. The repertoires were released in a freely available public database intended as a resource for research on the immune response to SARS-CoV-2. Where available, HLA class I and class II types were obtained from metadata supplied by the sample provider rather than from assay-based typing. The prospective study material was composed of cDNA or gDNA derived from T cells, B-cell-depleted T cells, or PBMCs.

Results and caveats for the whole study, not just this receptor: How much clinical and demographic metadata was included differed by source and by participant, and the metadata was provided uncurated.

Participants in the prospective study were aged 18 to 89 years, lived in more than 20 United States geographic areas, and enrolled through a virtual design. In the prospective study, cohorts were assigned on the basis of participant-reported clinical history obtained from a screening survey and a study questionnaire. Recovered participants in ImmuneRACE Cohort 3 were defined by two consecutive negative NP/OP PCR tests, clearance by a healthcare professional, or resolution of symptoms. Mobile phlebotomists in the prospective study collected whole blood, serum and a nasopharyngeal or oropharyngeal swab from every participant. Prospective study participants could optionally give additional blood draws and questionnaires over an approximately two-month period. Before DNA extraction, prospective study blood samples were shipped either frozen or at room temperature. The immunoSEQ Assay, a bias-controlled multiplex PCR, was used to amplify TCRbeta CDR3 regions from genomic DNA. Per the authors' processing: The number of nucleated cells in each sample was estimated from the amplification of reference gene primers within the assay. Sequence reads were collapsed and filtered to measure the absolute abundance of every unique TCRbeta CDR3 rearrangement. For each sample, productive Simpson clonality was calculated as the square root of Simpson's diversity index over productive rearrangements. TCRdb took over this immuneACCESS table, retaining in-frame rearrangements with V and J assigned. Such tables are incomplete; in checked studies, under half of the missing clones stem from an unresolved V gene, and the remainder is unexplained. V and J calls and clone size are given by that table; D and trimming were obtained from the DNA. The sample table contains 300,000 or so clones; only one count was recorded for roughly 85% of them. The ten top clones hold around 6% of the sample.

The CDR3, from cysteine to phenylalanine, totals 18 residues. CDR3 DNA only is kept here, 54 bases in frame from base 1. V is cut back by 4 bases and J by 1 base, with 10 bases in the junction unmatched. Sequences SGHRS (CDR1) and YFSETQ (CDR2) are obtained from the germline V gene. The chain is assembled from TRBV5-1 and TRBJ2-2, and 10 junctional nucleotides match TRBD2. The sequence came from a woman aged 25 to 39 who had recovered from COVID-19. Sequencing used PBMCs or T cells enriched from blood (not recorded which). The CDR3 region reads CASSPDLAGVQNTGELFF. The bases read TGCGCCAGCAGCCCGGACCTAGCGGGGGTTCAGAACACCGGGGAGCTGTTTTTT.